The present T cell receptor beta chain was sequenced within a study of long-term antiretroviral therapy in people with HIV. Across the whole study: Initial samples were collected about a decade before the 2015 immediate-ART recommendation. Broader study findings: Upon ART, diversity increased but remained lower than transplant donor controls.

From germline, CDR1 is KGHSH and CDR2 LQKENI. This CDR3 has 16 amino acids. V trimming: 3 bases; J trimming: 0 bases; junction bases outside the gene matches: 6. On this clone itself: The target antigen is unknown.

Survey level was the resolution at which the v3.0 immunoSEQ assay ran. Here immunoSEQ multiplex PCR was the method, and the copy in TCRdb shows in-frame clones only, minus some. The sample shows tens of thousands of clones, around 83% of them seen only once. The material sequenced was unsorted PBMCs, taken 0.8 years after starting antiretroviral therapy. The sequence was collected from a woman aged 25 to 39 with HIV. The rearrangement joins TRBV18 to TRBJ2-7; TRBD2 matches 9 bases. The CDR3 reads CASSPGLAGNSYEQYF. Written as DNA, the CDR3 is TGTGCCAGCTCACCTGGGCTAGCGGGGAACTCCTACGAGCAGTACTTC.